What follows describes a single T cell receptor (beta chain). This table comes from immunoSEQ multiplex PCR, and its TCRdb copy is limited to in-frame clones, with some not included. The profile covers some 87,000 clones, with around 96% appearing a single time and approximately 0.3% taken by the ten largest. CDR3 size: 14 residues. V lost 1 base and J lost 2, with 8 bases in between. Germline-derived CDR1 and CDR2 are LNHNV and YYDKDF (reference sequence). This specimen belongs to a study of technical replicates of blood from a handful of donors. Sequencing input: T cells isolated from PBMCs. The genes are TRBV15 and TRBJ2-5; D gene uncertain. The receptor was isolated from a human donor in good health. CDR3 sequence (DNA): TGTGCCACCAGCAGAGGGGCCAATCAAGAGACCCAGTACTTC. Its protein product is CATSRGANQETQYF.